This T cell receptor (beta chain) derives from a study of cytotoxic CD8 clonotypes in ibrutinib-treated CLL. For the study at large: By median roughly 5.5 years, around twelve had progressed and about 15 stayed remitted; responses had been 2 complete and 24 partial.

V trimming: 8 bases; J trimming: 6 bases; junction bases outside the gene matches: 7. The germline V gene has CDR1 SEHNR and CDR2 FQNEAQ (reference sequence). The CDR3 length is 13 residues. Repertoires were generated with immunoSEQ multiplex PCR, while TCRdb's copy carries only in-frame clones and drops some. This sample yields more than 200,000 clones, of which 70% are seen a single time; approximately 15% belongs to the top ten. The chain links TRBV7-9 to TRBJ2-7; TRBD1 aligns across 10 bases. This receptor was taken from a human donor with chronic lymphocytic leukemia. The starting material was PBMCs, obtained after 24 months of ibrutinib treatment. The CDR3 is CASSATGGFEQYF. The CDR3 DNA sequence: TGTGCCAGCTCGGCGACAGGGGGCTTCGAGCAGTACTTC.